This T cell receptor beta chain was identified in a study of cytomegalovirus exposure and HLA in healthy donors. Study at large: The roughly 130 validation repertoires used the same platform as the roughly 700 first-cohort repertoires (as reported by a later analysis).

General study results and limits: The authors enumerated some 170 TCR beta chains as linked to cytomegalovirus.

Using immunoSEQ multiplex PCR, the repertoire was profiled, and TCRdb retains in-frame clones only, with some absent. The profile shows about 130,000 clones, 75% to 90% of them singletons. As to this clone: Its antigen remains unidentified.

The CDR3 has 13 amino acids. Germline V CDR1 and CDR2: SQVTM, ANQGSEA. The J segment lost 6 bases and the V segment lost 7 bases, leaving 8 bases of the junction unmatched. The sequenced sample consisted of PBMCs. This receptor was identified in a woman under 30 in good health and CMV-seropositive. The chain combines TRBV29-1 with TRBJ1-4, with 7 bases matching TRBD1. CDR3 in DNA: TGCAGCGGGCGGACAGGCAGGGATGAAAAACTGTTTTTT. Translating gives CSGRTGRDEKLFF.